This is a list of T cell receptor beta chains from one sample in a study of cytotoxic CD8 clonotypes in ibrutinib-treated CLL. Assay used: immunoSEQ multiplex PCR; TCRdb lists only in-frame clones, some missing. The table has roughly 97,000 clones, 78% seen once. Sample: PBMCs, taken after 12 months of ibrutinib treatment. Source of these receptors: a human donor with chronic lymphocytic leukemia. CDR3s include the opening cysteine and the closing phenylalanine or tryptophan. The order of the fields is CDR3 DNA, CDR3 protein, clone size, CDR3 length, V gene, D gene, J gene. D genes are given only for firm matches. Size is omitted from some rows. Given values are once, few, many or a class for expanded clones.

TGTGCCAGCAGCGTAAGCCCCGGGCAGGGGGCCTACGAGCAGTACTTC	CASSVSPGQGAYEQYF	NA	16	TRBV9	TRBD1	TRBJ2-7
TGCGCCAGCAATTCCGACACAGATACGCAGTATTTT	CASNSDTDTQYF	NA	12	TRBV10-2	NA	TRBJ2-3
TGTGCCAGTAGACCCTCCGATCAGGGGCGATATGAAAAACTGTTTTTT	CASRPSDQGRYEKLFF	NA	16	TRBV19	NA	TRBJ1-4
TGTGCCAGCAGCCGCCAGGGGCATTCACCCCTCCACTTT	CASSRQGHSPLHF	NA	13	TRBV14	NA	TRBJ1-6
TGTGCCAGCAGCTTAATTGGGGACAGCTGTAATCAGCCCCAGCATTTT	CASSLIGDSCNQPQHF	NA	16	TRBV7-3	TRBD1	TRBJ1-5
TGTGCCAGCAGCTCAAGTTCAGGGGGGGCCTCCTATGGCTACACCTTC	CASSSSSGGASYGYTF	NA	16	TRBV13	TRBD1	TRBJ1-2
TGTGCCAGCAGCTTAGATCAGGGGGTTTTGGGCACTGAAGCTTTCTTT	CASSLDQGVLGTEAFF	NA	16	TRBV7-8	TRBD1	TRBJ1-1
TGTGCCAGTAGTATGAGGTTCCAGAGCACAGATACGCAGTATTTT	CASSMRFQSTDTQYF	once	15	TRBV19	NA	TRBJ2-3
TGCGCCAGCAGCCAAGATGCCGGGGGCGCCCAAAATACCCAGTACTTC	CASSQDAGGAQNTQYF	once	16	TRBV4-1	NA	TRBJ2-5
TGTGCCAGCAGTGACAGGGGTGAGGCCTACGAGCAGTACTTC	CASSDRGEAYEQYF	NA	14	TRBV2	NA	TRBJ2-7
TGCGCCAGCAGCCAAGAAGGTAATTTCGGCACAGATACGCAGTATTTT	CASSQEGNFGTDTQYF	NA	16	TRBV4-3	NA	TRBJ2-3
TGTGCCAGCAGCTATGGGACTTCGAATGAAAAACTGTTTTTT	CASSYGTSNEKLFF	NA	14	TRBV6-5	NA	TRBJ1-4
TGTGCCAGCAGTGACGGACTAGCGGGGGGTAAGGGGACCCAGTACTTC	CASSDGLAGGKGTQYF	NA	16	TRBV6-1	TRBD2	TRBJ2-5
TGTGCCAGCAGTGATACAGGGAGGAATTCACCCCTCCACTTT	CASSDTGRNSPLHF	NA	14	TRBV2	NA	TRBJ1-6
TGTGCCAGCAGCGAGACCGATGGAAACACCATATATTTT	CASSETDGNTIYF	NA	13	TRBV5-4	NA	TRBJ1-3
TGTGCCAGTAGTATCACGAAAACAGGGACTACACCCCTCCACTTT	CASSITKTGTTPLHF	few	15	TRBV19	NA	TRBJ1-6
TGTGCCAGCAGCTTGCGCGGCGCTGACAATGAGCAGTTCTTC	CASSLRGADNEQFF	once	14	TRBV7-3	NA	TRBJ2-1
TGTGCCAGTAGTACGGGACAGGCCTTCTCTGGGGCCAACGTCCTGACTTTC	CASSTGQAFSGANVLTF	NA	17	TRBV19	TRBD1	TRBJ2-6
TGCGCCAGCAGCAACGGACAGGGAAATGAAAAACTGTTTTTT	CASSNGQGNEKLFF	NA	14	TRBV5-1	TRBD1	TRBJ1-4
TGTGCCAGCAGCGACCGACAGGGACAAGAGACCCAGTACTTC	CASSDRQGQETQYF	NA	14	TRBV5-4	TRBD1	TRBJ2-5
TGTGCCAGCAGCTTAGTACGGGGTGGTGGGAGCACAGATACGCAGTATTTT	CASSLVRGGGSTDTQYF	NA	17	TRBV7-2	NA	TRBJ2-3
TGTGCCAGTTCCGGGATCTCTGGGGCCAACGTCCTGACTTTC	CASSGISGANVLTF	NA	14	TRBV19	NA	TRBJ2-6
TGTGCCAGCAGTGAAGTAAGGGTTCATGGCTACACCTTC	CASSEVRVHGYTF	few	13	TRBV6-1	NA	TRBJ1-2
TGCAGTGCTAGTCCATTAGAGACCCAGTACTTC	CSASPLETQYF	NA	11	TRBV20-1	NA	TRBJ2-5
TGCAGCGTTGCGGATCCCTGGAGTAACTATGGCTACACCTTC	CSVADPWSNYGYTF	NA	14	TRBV29-1	NA	TRBJ1-2
TGTGCCAGCAGCTTAACCCCCGGGACTAGCGGGTACACAGATACGCAGTATTTT	CASSLTPGTSGYTDTQYF	NA	18	TRBV7-3	TRBD2	TRBJ2-3
TGCAGCGTTGAAGAGGTACAGCCAGGGGCCCAGTACTTC	CSVEEVQPGAQYF	NA	13	TRBV29-1	NA	TRBJ2-5
TGTGCCATCAGTGAGTCCTGGGACTATGGCTACACCTTC	CAISESWDYGYTF	few	13	TRBV10-3	NA	TRBJ1-2
TGTGCCAGCAGTGCGCGACAGGGGCCGGATGGCTACACCTTC	CASSARQGPDGYTF	NA	14	TRBV6-1	TRBD1	TRBJ1-2
TGCAGTGCTAGAAGGGGCTACGAGCAGTACTTC	CSARRGYEQYF	few	11	TRBV20-1	NA	TRBJ2-7
TGTGCCAGCAGTGATATCGGGGGGGCATACGAGCAGTACTTC	CASSDIGGAYEQYF	few	14	TRBV2	TRBD2	TRBJ2-7